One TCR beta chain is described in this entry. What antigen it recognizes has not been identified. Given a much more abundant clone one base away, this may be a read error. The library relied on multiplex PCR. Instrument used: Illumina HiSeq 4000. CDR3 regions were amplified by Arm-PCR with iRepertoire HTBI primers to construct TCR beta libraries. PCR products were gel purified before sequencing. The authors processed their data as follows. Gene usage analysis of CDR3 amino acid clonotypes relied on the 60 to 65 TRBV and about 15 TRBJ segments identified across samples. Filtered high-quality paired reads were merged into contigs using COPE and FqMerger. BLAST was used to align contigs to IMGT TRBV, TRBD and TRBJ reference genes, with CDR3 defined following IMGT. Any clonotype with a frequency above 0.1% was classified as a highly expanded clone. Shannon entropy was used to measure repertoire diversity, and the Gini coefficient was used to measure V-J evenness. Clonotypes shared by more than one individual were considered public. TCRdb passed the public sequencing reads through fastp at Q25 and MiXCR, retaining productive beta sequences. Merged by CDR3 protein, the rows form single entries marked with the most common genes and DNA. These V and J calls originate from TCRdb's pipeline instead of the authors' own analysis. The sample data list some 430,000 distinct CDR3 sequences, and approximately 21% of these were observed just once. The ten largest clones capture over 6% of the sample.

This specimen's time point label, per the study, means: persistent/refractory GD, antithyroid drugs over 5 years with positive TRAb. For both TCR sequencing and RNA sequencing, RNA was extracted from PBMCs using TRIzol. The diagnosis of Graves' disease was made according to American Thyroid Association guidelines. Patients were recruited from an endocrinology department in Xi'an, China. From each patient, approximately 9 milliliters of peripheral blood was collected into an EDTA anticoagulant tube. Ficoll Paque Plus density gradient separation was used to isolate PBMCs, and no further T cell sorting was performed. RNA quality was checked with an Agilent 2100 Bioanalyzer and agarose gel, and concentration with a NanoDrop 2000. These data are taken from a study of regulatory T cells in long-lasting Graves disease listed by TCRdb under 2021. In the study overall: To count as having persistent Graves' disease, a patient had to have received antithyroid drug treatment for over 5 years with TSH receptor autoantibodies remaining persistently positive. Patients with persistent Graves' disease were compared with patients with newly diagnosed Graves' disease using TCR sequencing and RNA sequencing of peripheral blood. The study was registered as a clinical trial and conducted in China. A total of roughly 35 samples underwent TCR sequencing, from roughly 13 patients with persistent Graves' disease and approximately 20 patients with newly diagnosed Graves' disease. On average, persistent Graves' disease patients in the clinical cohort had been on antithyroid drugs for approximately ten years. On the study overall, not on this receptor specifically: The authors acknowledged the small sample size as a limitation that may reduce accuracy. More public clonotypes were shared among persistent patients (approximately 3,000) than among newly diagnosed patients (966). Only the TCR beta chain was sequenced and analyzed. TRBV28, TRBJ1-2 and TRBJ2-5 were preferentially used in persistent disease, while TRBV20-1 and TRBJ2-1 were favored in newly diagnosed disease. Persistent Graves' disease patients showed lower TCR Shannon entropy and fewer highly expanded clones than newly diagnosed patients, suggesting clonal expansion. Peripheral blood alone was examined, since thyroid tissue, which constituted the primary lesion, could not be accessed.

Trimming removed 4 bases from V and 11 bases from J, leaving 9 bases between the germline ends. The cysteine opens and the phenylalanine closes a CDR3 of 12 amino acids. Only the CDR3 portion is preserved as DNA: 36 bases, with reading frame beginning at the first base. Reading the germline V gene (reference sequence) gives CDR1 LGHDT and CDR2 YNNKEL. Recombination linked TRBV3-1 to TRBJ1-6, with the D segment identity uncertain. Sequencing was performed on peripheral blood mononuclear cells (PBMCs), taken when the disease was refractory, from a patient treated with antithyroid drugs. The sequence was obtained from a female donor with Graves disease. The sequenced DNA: TGTGCCAGCAGCCCAGACTCTCCACCCCTCCACTTT. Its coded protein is CASSPDSPPLHF.